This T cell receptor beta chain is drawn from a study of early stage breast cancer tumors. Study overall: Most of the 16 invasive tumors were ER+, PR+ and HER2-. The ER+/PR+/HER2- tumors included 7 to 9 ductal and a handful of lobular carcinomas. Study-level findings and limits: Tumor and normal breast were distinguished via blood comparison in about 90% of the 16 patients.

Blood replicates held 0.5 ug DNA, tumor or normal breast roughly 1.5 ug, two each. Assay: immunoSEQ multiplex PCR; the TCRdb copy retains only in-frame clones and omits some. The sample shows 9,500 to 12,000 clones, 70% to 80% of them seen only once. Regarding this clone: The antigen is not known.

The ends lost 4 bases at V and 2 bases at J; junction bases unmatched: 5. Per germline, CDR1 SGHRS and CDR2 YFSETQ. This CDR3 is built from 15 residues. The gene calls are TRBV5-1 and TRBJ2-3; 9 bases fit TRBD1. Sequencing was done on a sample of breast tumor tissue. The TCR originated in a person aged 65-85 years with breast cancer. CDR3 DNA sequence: TGCGCCAGCAGCATTGGACAGGGGCACACAGATACGCAGTATTTT. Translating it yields CASSIGQGHTDTQYF.